This paragraph covers one TCR beta chain sequence. Its cognate antigen is unknown. The junction differs from germline at one of its ends, possibly a read error. Primers for the PCR totalled 60 Vbeta and 13 Jbeta. Produced via immunoSEQ multiplex PCR; TCRdb's table is partial and in-frame only. Among approximately 70,000 clones, roughly 79% were seen once, and the ten largest hold 5.5% to 7%. These data belong to a study of cytomegalovirus exposure and HLA in healthy donors. Overall study findings and caveats: Later on, an analysis found that several of the most significant clusters appeared to be linked to common viral pathogens, which included parvovirus B19. When a later analysis was performed, an Asian-associated ancestry cluster reportedly had fewer N-insertions than the approximately 700-donor mean. A previous analysis found most TCR beta V segments productive roughly 87% or roughly 30% of the time. Indistinguishable V segments, including TRBV6-2 and TRBV6-3, were excluded.

CDR1 is SEHNR, CDR2 FQNEAQ, per germline (reference sequence). This CDR3 comprises 15 residues. The origin of this receptor is a middle-aged man in good health and CMV-seronegative. The specimen was PBMCs. The chain is built from TRBV7-9 and TRBJ1-4; D call uncertain. The CDR3 here is CASSLEGGWIEKLFF. For the CDR3, the DNA is TGTGCCAGCAGTTTAGAAGGAGGTTGGATTGAAAAACTGTTTTTT.